Each of the 20 T cell receptor beta chains below was sequenced from the same sample in a study of glioma-infiltrating T cells after dendritic cell vaccination. The table came from immunoSEQ multiplex PCR; TCRdb's copy has only in-frame clones and leaves some out. The repertoire holds 90,000 to 100,000 clones, roughly three quarters seen once, with around 5.9% in the top ten. The sample here was blood, taken before dendritic cell vaccination. Receptor source: a human donor with glioblastoma.

The rearrangement uses TRBV10-2 and TRBJ1-5; the D is unclear. The CDR3 consists of 15 residues. The germline V gene has CDR1 WSHSY and CDR2 SAAADI. V was trimmed by 3 bases and J by 2 bases, leaving 11 bases between them. The CDR3 nucleotides read TGCGCCAGCAGTGAACTCGGGTCCGGCAATCAGCCCCAGCATTTT. This sequence encodes CASSELGSGNQPQHF.

The rearrangement uses TRBV5-1 and TRBJ2-3, with TRBD2 identical over 7 bases. The CDR3 is 16 amino acids. V shed 4 bases, J shed 0 bases, and the junction held 8 bases outside the gene matches. CDR1 and CDR2 from the germline V gene are SGHRS and YFSETQ. The CDR3 here is CASSPFTGGSTDTQYF. For the CDR3, the DNA is TGCGCCAGCAGCCCATTCACGGGAGGTAGCACAGATACGCAGTATTTT.

The rearrangement uses TRBV2 and TRBJ2-7; D might be TRBD1 (6 bases). Trimming stripped 6 bases from V and 1 base from J, with 10 bases between. The V gene's germline CDR1 is SNHLY and CDR2 FYNNEI. The CDR3 extends over 13 amino acids. This chain's CDR3 is CASRAGASYEQYF. Written as DNA, the CDR3 is TGTGCCAGCAGAGCAGGGGCGTCCTACGAGCAGTACTTC.

The V gene is TRBV2, the J gene TRBJ1-5; D is uncertain. The CDR3 contains 13 residues. The germline V gene encodes CDR1 SNHLY and CDR2 FYNNEI. Trimming removed 0 bases from V and 11 bases from J, with 11 bases in between. The CDR3 region is CASSEADGGTQHF. The CDR3 nucleotides read TGTGCCAGCAGTGAAGCGGACGGCGGGACCCAGCATTTT.

The V and J genes are TRBV18 and TRBJ1-1; 7 positions match TRBD1. This CDR3 spans 14 amino acids. Trimming cost V 3 bases and J 1 base; bases outside gene matches: 2. The germline gives CDR1 KGHSH, CDR2 LQKENI. The CDR3 here is CASSPGQRNTEAFF. CDR3 bases: TGTGCCAGCTCACCGGGACAGAGGAACACTGAAGCTTTCTTT.

This chain links TRBV4-1 with TRBJ2-7, with 9 bases that match TRBD1. Looked up from germline, CDR1 is MGHRA and CDR2 is YSYEKL. V was clipped by 3 bases and J by 5 bases; unmatched bases: 5. The CDR3 is 14 residues long. The CDR3 sequence is CASSHYRGLNEQYF. The CDR3 region has the DNA TGCGCCAGCAGCCATTACAGGGGGCTTAACGAGCAGTACTTC.

In its sample, this clone was seen a few times. The chain joins TRBV9 to TRBJ1-1; TRBD1 agrees at 9 bases. The CDR3 consists of 15 residues. Germline V gives CDR1 SGDLS, CDR2 YYNGEE. Trimming cost V 4 bases and J 1 base; bases outside gene matches: 5. The CDR3 DNA sequence: TGTGCCAGCAGCCTGACAGGGGGGGCGAACACTGAAGCTTTCTTT. It translates to CASSLTGGANTEAFF.

This clone was seen only a few times. CDR3 nucleotides: TGCAGCGTTGAAGTAACGTTCGGGGGTCGAGGTGAAGCTTTCTTT. It codes for CSVEVTFGGRGEAFF. This chain uses TRBV29-1 with TRBJ1-1, with D possibly TRBD1 on 5 matching bases. Deletions cut 1 base from V and 7 bases from J, with 19 bases between. The CDR3 runs to 15 residues. The germline V gene has CDR1 SQVTM and CDR2 ANQGSEA.

The J gene is TRBJ1-4, the V gene TRBV7-9; D gene ambiguous. The CDR3 length is 14 residues. V was trimmed by 2 bases and J by 4 bases, leaving 8 bases between them. Germline CDR1 SEHNR, CDR2 FQNEAQ (reference sequence). The CDR3 sequence: CASSLREVNEKLFF. CDR3 nucleotide sequence: TGTGCCAGCAGCTTAAGAGAAGTTAATGAAAAACTGTTTTTT. Full variable domain (remainder filled in from reference TRBV7-9 and TRBJ1-4): DTGVSQNPRHKITKRGQNVTFRCDPISEHNRLYWYRQTLGQGPEFLTYFQNEAQLEKSRLLSDRFSAERPKGSFSTLEIQRTEQGDSAMYLCASSLREVNEKLFFGSGTQLSVL.

CDR3 in DNA: TGTGCCACCAGAATGGGACAGCTCGGAAACACCATATATTTT. Translating it yields CATRMGQLGNTIYF. The J gene is TRBJ1-3, the V gene TRBV15, with 7 bases identical to TRBD1. V trimming: 6 bases; J trimming: 4 bases; junction bases outside the gene matches: 6. Germline assignment: CDR1 LNHNV and CDR2 YYDKDF (reference sequence). There are 14 residues in the CDR3. Drawing the rest from reference TRBV15 and TRBJ1-3, the complete variable domain is DAMVIQNPRYQVTQFGKPVTLSCSQTLNHNVMYWYQQKSSQAPKLLFHYYDKDFNNEADTPDNFQSRRPNTSFCFLDIRSPGLGDTAMYLCATRMGQLGNTIYFGEGSWLTVV.

In its sample, this clone was seen a few times. The rearrangement uses TRBV5-1 and TRBJ1-4; 9 bases are shared with TRBD1. Germline trimming cut 4 bases from V and 8 bases from J; bases unmatched to any gene: 9. The germline CDR1 and CDR2 sequences are SGHRS and YFSETQ. The CDR3 runs 15 residues. DNA of the CDR3: TGCGCCAGCAGCGCCGGGACAGGGAGAAGAGAAAAACTGTTTTTT. The encoded protein is CASSAGTGRREKLFF.

The V gene is TRBV7-9, the J gene TRBJ2-1; TRBD2 matches at 7 bases. CDR3 length: 17 residues. Losses at the gene ends were 1 base for V and 8 bases for J; bases not matched to a gene: 14. The V gene's germline CDR1 is SEHNR and CDR2 FQNEAQ (reference sequence). The CDR3 region has the DNA TGTGCCAGCAGCTTAGGTCGAACGGGCGGGAGTAATGATGAGCAGTTCTTC. It encodes CASSLGRTGGSNDEQFF. Drawing the rest from reference TRBV7-9 and TRBJ2-1, the complete variable domain is DTGVSQNPRHKITKRGQNVTFRCDPISEHNRLYWYRQTLGQGPEFLTYFQNEAQLEKSRLLSDRFSAERPKGSFSTLEIQRTEQGDSAMYLCASSLGRTGGSNDEQFFGPGTRLTVL.

The chain carries TRBV18 and TRBJ2-7; 8 positions match TRBD2. The germline V gene encodes CDR1 KGHSH and CDR2 LQKENI. Trimming at V came to 3 bases and at J to 3 bases, leaving 10 bases not matched to a gene. The CDR3 totals 16 residues. In nucleotides, the CDR3 is TGTGCCAGCTCACCTCCCCACGCGGGAGGCCACTACGAGCAGTACTTC. Its protein is CASSPPHAGGHYEQYF.

The chain carries TRBV5-4 and TRBJ2-7, with 16 bases identical to TRBD2. CDR3 length: 16 amino acids. With V trimmed by 4 bases and J by 9 bases, 10 bases remained unmatched. Germline V gives CDR1 SGHNT, CDR2 YYREEE (reference sequence). The CDR3 loop is CASSITGTSGGAGQYF. The CDR3 nucleotides are TGTGCCAGCAGCATTACCGGGACTAGCGGGGGGGCGGGGCAGTACTTC.

There are a few counts of this clone. V gene TRBV9 combines with J gene TRBJ2-2, with 10 positions matching TRBD2. Germline-derived CDR1 and CDR2 are SGDLS and YYNGEE. Losses at the gene ends were 0 bases for V and 7 bases for J; bases not matched to a gene: 9. The CDR3 runs 17 residues. The CDR3 sequence: CASSVGPSGSQVGELFF. For the CDR3, the DNA is TGTGCCAGCAGCGTAGGGCCTAGCGGGAGTCAGGTCGGGGAGCTGTTTTTT.

V gene TRBV7-9 combines with J gene TRBJ1-4; a weak D match, TRBD1 (5 bases). The V gene lost 3 bases and the J gene lost 4 bases, with 9 bases spanning the gap. The CDR3 spans 14 residues. The germline CDR1 and CDR2 sequences are SEHNR and FQNEAQ (reference sequence). CDR3 protein: CASSLGGVNEKLFF. CDR3 coding DNA: TGTGCCAGCAGCTTGGGGGGGGTTAATGAAAAACTGTTTTTT.

The V call is TRBV28, the J call TRBJ2-7, with D perhaps matching TRBD1 (5 bases). CDR3 size: 14 residues. V lost 5 bases and J lost 2, with 13 bases in between. Germline V gene lookup returns CDR1 MDHEN and CDR2 SYDVKM. The CDR3 nucleotides are TGTGCCAGCAGTATAACAGGAGAAACCTACGAGCAGTACTTC. Protein sequence: CASSITGETYEQYF.

The chain has TRBV29-1 and TRBJ1-2; no definite D call. The germline V gene has CDR1 SQVTM and CDR2 ANQGSEA. Trimming left V 6 bases short and J 7 bases short, with 12 bases between. The CDR3 is made up of 11 amino acids. CDR3 sequence reads: CSVRTARGYTF. Written as DNA, the CDR3 is TGCAGCGTCCGGACTGCACGTGGCTACACCTTC.

This chain connects TRBV28 to TRBJ1-5, with TRBD1 matching over 9 bases. Germline-derived CDR1 and CDR2 are MDHEN and SYDVKM. Trimming cost V 6 bases and J 7 bases; bases outside gene matches: 13. This CDR3 comprises 16 residues. The CDR3 sequence is CASRSPSGQGWQPQHF. Written as DNA, the CDR3 is TGTGCCAGCAGATCTCCCTCGGGACAGGGATGGCAGCCCCAGCATTTT.

This clone has only one observation. This chain connects TRBV5-4 to TRBJ2-1, with TRBD2 identical over 7 bases. The CDR3 runs to 17 residues. V gave up 2 bases and J gave up 3 bases; unmatched junction bases: 11. In germline, CDR1 is SGHNT, CDR2 YYREEE (reference sequence). Here the CDR3 DNA reads TGTGCCAGCAGCTTTCTATTGACTAGCCGAAGCTACAATGAGCAGTTCTTC. Its protein product is CASSFLLTSRSYNEQFF.